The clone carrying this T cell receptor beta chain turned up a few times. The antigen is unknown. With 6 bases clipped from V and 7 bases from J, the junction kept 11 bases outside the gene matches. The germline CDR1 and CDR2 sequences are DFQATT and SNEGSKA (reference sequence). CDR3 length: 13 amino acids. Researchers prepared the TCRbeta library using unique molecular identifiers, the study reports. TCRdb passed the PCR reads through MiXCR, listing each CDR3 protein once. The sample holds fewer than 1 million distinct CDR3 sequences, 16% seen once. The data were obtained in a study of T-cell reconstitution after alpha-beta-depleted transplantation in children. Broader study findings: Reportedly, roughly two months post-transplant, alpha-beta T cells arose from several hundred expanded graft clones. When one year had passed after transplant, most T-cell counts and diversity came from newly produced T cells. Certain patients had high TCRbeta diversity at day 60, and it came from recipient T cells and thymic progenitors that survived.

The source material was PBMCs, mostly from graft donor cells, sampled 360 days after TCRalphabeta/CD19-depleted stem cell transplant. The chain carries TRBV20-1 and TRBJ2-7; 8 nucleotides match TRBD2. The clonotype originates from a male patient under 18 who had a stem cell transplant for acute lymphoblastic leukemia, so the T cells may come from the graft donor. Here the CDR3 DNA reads TGCAGTGCCAAACTAGCGGCTGGGGGGGAGCAGTACTTC. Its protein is CSAKLAAGGEQYF.